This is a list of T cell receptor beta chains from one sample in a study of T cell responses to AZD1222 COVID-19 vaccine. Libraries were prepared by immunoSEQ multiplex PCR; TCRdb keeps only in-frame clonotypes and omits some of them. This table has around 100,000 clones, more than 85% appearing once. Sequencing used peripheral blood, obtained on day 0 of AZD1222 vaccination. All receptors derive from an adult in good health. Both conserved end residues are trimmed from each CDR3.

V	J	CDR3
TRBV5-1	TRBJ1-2	ASSVTGLTNYGYT
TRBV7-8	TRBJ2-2	ASSSDRWNTGELF
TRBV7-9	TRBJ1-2	ASSLLQDNYGYT
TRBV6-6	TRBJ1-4	ASRSTGATTNEKLF
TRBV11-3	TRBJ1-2	ASSSNRGRNYGYT
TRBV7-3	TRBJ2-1	ASSYTRGGYNEQF
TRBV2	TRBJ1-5	ASSVLGQSSTQPQH
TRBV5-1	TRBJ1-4	ASSLDPSGQDYEKLF
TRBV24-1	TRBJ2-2	ATSENTGELF
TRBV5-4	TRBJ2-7	ASSLETGFEQY
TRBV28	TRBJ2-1	ASSYVSGGSYNEQF
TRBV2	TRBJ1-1	ASSQRAGAMNTEAF
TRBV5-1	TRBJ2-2	ASSPRGVNTGELF
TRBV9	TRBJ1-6	ASGKDRDSPLH
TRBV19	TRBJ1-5	ASSPERSRSNQPQH
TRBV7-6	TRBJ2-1	ASSLGLAGGANEQF
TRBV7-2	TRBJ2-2	ASRAFPGELF
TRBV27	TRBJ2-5	ASSQREARPETQY
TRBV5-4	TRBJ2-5	ASSATQETQY
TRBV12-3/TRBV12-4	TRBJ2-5	ASSSLPQGTQY
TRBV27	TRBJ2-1	ASSSGTEQF
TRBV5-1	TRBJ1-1	ASSLGQMNTEAF
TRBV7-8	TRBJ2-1	ASSSRLAGYNEQF
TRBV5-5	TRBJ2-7	ASSLMGQAYEQY
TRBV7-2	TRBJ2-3	ASSPLLRDTDTQY
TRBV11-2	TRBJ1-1	ASSPNRVNTEAF
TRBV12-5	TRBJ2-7	ASGLAQKYEQY
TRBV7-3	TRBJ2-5	ASSEGKGTQY
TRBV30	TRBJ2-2	AWSAGTSGWDTGELF
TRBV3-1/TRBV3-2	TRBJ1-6	ASSQGVSNSPLH
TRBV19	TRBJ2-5	ASSIDTEEETQY
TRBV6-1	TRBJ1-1	ASSEGGRYTEAF
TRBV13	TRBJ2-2	ASSPRGSTTTGELF
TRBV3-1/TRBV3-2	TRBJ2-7	ASSPMASVTYEQY
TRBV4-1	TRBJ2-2	ASGRLAGVYGELF
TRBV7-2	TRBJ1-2	ASSAYRVRADGYT
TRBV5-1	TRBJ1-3	ASSPLVGPGNTIY
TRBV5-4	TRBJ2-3	ASSSPGSTDTQY
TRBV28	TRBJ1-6	ASSSGGQVGSPLH
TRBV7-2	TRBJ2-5	ASRAGGRETQY
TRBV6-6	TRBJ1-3	ASSGALSGNTIY
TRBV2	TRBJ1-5	ASSDVQNQPQH
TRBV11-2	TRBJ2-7	ASRHPGLAGYEQY
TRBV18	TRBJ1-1	ASSPYGTEAF
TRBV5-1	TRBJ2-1	ASSQEGSSYNEQF